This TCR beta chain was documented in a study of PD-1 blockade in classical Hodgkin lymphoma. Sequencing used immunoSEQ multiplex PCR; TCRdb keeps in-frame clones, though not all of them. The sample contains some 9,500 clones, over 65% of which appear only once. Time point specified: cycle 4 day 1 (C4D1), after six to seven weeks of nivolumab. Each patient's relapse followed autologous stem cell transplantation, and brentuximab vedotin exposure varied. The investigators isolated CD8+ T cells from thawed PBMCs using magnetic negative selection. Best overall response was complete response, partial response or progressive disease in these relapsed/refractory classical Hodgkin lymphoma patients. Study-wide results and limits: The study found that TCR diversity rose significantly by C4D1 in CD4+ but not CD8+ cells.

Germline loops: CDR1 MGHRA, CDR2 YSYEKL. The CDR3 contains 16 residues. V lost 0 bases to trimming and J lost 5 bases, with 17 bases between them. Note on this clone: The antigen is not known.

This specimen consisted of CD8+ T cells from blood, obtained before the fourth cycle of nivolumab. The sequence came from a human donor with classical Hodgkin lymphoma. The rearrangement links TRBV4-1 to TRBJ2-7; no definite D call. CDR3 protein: CASSQDRTYQWNEQYF. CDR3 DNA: TGCGCCAGCAGCCAAGATAGAACTTACCAATGGAACGAGCAGTACTTC.